This T cell receptor beta chain was profiled in a study of cytomegalovirus exposure and HLA in healthy donors. These donors, healthy bone marrow donors, were studied. 60 Vbeta and 13 Jbeta primers were used in PCR. Sequencing was performed with immunoSEQ multiplex PCR; in TCRdb, only in-frame clones are kept and a portion is missing. Of about 160,000 clones detected, roughly 77% appear once; the ten largest clones hold 1%. The V gene end was trimmed by 6 bases and the J gene end by 5 bases; junction bases not matched to a gene: 14. The CDR3 contains 16 residues. Germline V gives CDR1 MDHEN, CDR2 SYDVKM.

The sequencing sample was made of PBMCs. J is TRBJ1-1 and V is TRBV28; 8 bases map to TRBD1. This receptor was taken from a woman in her forties or fifties in good health and CMV-seropositive. CDR3 loop: CASSLTPGGGRTEAFF. CDR3 in DNA: TGTGCCAGCAGCCTGACTCCAGGGGGCGGAAGGACTGAAGCTTTCTTT. Full variable domain (outside the CDR3, taken from reference TRBV28 and TRBJ1-1): DVKVTQSSRYLVKRTGEKVFLECVQDMDHENMFWYRQDPGLGLRLIYFSYDVKMKEKGDIPEGYSVSREKKERFSLILESASTNQTSMYLCASSLTPGGGRTEAFFGQGTRLTVV.